This entry is about one TCR beta chain. This clone was detected only a few times. Its antigen specificity is not known. Per-base qualities were not stored, and no clone one base away is much larger. Each donor gave one peripheral blood draw, approximately 120 mL on average, collected into heparinised tubes. A BD FACSAria II and a panel including CD45RO, CCR7, CD25, CD127, CD95 and CD27 were used to sort naive, central memory, regulatory and stem cell-like memory CD4+ T cells. All sorted populations exceeded 95% purity. PBMCs were isolated right away by Lymphoprep density gradient centrifugation and were stained directly, without culture. So that batch effects would be minimized, each experiment stained and sorted samples in pairs, pairing one healthy donor with one patient. This sample was included in a study of beta chain features in type 1 diabetes (dated by TCRdb to about 2018). As for the study more broadly: Patients and healthy donors did not differ in mean age, gender distribution, total cell number or subset yield. In the study, TCRB repertoires of sorted circulating CD4+ T cell subsets from recently diagnosed type 1 diabetes patients were compared with those of matched healthy donors. A total of 107,917,701 sorted cells were examined across all samples, and RNA yield correlated strongly with the number of cells per subset. Regulatory and stem cell-like memory subsets were obtained from only 8 patients and roughly eight healthy donors, while naive and central memory subsets were obtained from all 30 or so donors.

From a lookup of the germline V gene, CDR1 and CDR2 are MNHEY and SVGAGI. The CDR3 has 14 amino acids, counting the end cysteine and phenylalanine. The sequence is cut down to CDR3 DNA, 42 bases in frame from base 1. V is pared back by 5 bases and J by 0 bases, with 7 bases lying between the germline termini. Broader findings and caveats from the paper: Naive, central memory and regulatory TCRB repertoires appeared more similar among patients than among healthy donors. Shorter templates might have been favored by PCR, but patient and control samples were amplified and corrected together, so both groups would have been affected equally by any skew. At VDJ recombination sites, patients with type 1 diabetes made fewer insertions and deleted more nucleotides, a pattern implying thymic rearrangement abnormalities. Because the HLA sub-analyses included only small numbers of individuals, any influence of HLA type on TCRB rearrangement was left unresolved. Because cDNA rather than genomic DNA was sequenced, highly expressing activated cells could have been over-represented, although no difference in activation and CD3 levels was found between groups. Type 1 diabetes patients showed a moderate but significant shortening of TCRB CDR3 length in all four CD4+ subsets.

The entire isolated RNA was reverse transcribed using the High Capacity cDNA Reverse Transcription Kit, and thus expressed TCRB transcripts were sequenced. Deep immunoSEQ sequencing was performed on naive, central memory and regulatory T cell samples, with an average of around 3.5 million total reads per sample. After sorted cells were lysed in RLT buffer, RNA was extracted with DNase-treated RNeasy Micro or Mini kits, with the choice depending on cell number. To prevent cross-contamination, each cell subset was processed individually, whereas patient and healthy donor samples were processed jointly. TCRB sequences were amplified from cDNA with the immunoSEQ multiplex PCR, producing 87-bp fragments spanning the CDR3 region. Sequencing of the amplicons was performed on the Illumina HiSeq platform. The paper's data handling went like this. PCR bias was corrected computationally using synthetic template baselines, and reads within Hamming distance 2 were collapsed, with unmergeable singletons discarded. Reads were aligned to IMGT to assign V, D and J genes, CDR3 length, and insertions or deletions at six rearrangement sites. Within each subset, clonotype counts were normalized to the number of sorted cells before true diversity and Gini coefficients were calculated with the tcR R package. Repertoire sharing was quantified using the overlap coefficient calculated on TCRB nucleotide sequences. As stored in TCRdb, this immuneACCESS dataset retains in-frame rearrangements with V and J assigned. A fraction of the clones does not appear; measured against another copy, unresolved V genes explain less than half of the discrepancy, and the remainder lacks a known reason. Clone size and V and J calls were adopted from that table, with D and trimming inferred from the DNA. The sample table lists around 140,000 clones, more than 10% of them with a count of one. 1.3% of the sample goes to the ten largest clones.

Sequencing input: central memory CD4+ T cells from blood. This clonotype was sampled from a man aged 18 to 35 with type 1 diabetes. This chain joins TRBV6-5 to TRBJ1-4; too little of a D gene remains to name it. The CDR3 protein is CASSGFATNEKLFF. The nucleotide sequence reads as follows: TGTGCCAGCAGTGGGTTTGCAACTAATGAAAAACTGTTTTTT.